This T cell receptor (beta chain) was obtained from a study of blood T cell repertoires in COVID-19. Study details: Acute-phase and convalescent COVID-19 samples originated in the United States, Italy and Spain. The analysed material was cDNA or gDNA that came from T cells, B-cell-depleted T cells, or PBMCs.

The germline V gene has CDR1 SGDLS and CDR2 YYNGEE. V lost 3 bases and J 3 bases, leaving 3 bases between the germline ends. The CDR3 has 12 residues. In the original analysis: By means of reference gene primer amplification, nucleated cell counts were estimated. Method: immunoSEQ multiplex PCR; TCRdb's copy keeps in-frame clones and lacks some. From that table come the V and J calls and clone size; the DNA was used to work out D and trimming. Found here are about 81,000 clones, around 92% of them singletons; the top ten hold 1.9%. The chain uses TRBV9 and TRBJ2-2, with D uncertain. The TCR sequence derives from a woman in her 50s in a cohort sampled during active COVID-19. Material for sequencing was peripheral blood. The CDR3 region is CASSAYTGELFF. The CDR3 region has the DNA TGTGCCAGCAGCGCTTACACCGGGGAGCTGTTTTTT.